A single sample is the source of the 19 T cell receptor beta chains below, sequenced in a study of blood T cell repertoires in COVID-19. Some clones are missing from TCRdb's copy, which holds only in-frame ones; the method was immunoSEQ multiplex PCR. Here the sample spans under 500,000 clones, around 89% being singletons. Source material: peripheral blood. These receptors came from a woman aged 25 to 39 with acute or convalescent COVID-19.

The J gene is TRBJ2-3, the V gene TRBV5-1; 7 nucleotides match TRBD1. The germline CDR1 and CDR2 sequences are SGHRS and YFSETQ. V lost 3 bases and J lost 15; bases outside the gene matches: 16. This CDR3 contains 14 residues. The CDR3 loop is CASSYIQGQSIYYF. In nucleotides, the CDR3 is TGCGCCAGCAGCTACATTCAGGGACAGAGCATTTATTATTTT.

This clone has only one observation. This rearrangement joins TRBV7-8 to TRBJ2-3; maybe TRBD1 (5 bases). This CDR3 spans 14 amino acids. Trimming pared 8 bases from V and 3 bases from J, leaving 15 bases between. Germline CDR1 is SGHVS and CDR2 is FQNEAQ. The CDR3 protein is CASRQRQETDTQYF. DNA of the CDR3: TGTGCCAGCCGACAGAGGCAGGAGACAGATACGCAGTATTTT.

The CDR3 nucleotides read TGTGCCAGCAGCACACAGGGGTGGGAGACTGAAGCTTTCTTT. Translation: CASSTQGWETEAFF. J is TRBJ1-1 and V is TRBV28; TRBD1 aligns across 7 bases. V was pared by 6 bases and J by 5 bases, with 9 bases of the junction left unmatched. The CDR3 length is 14 residues. Germline CDR1 MDHEN, CDR2 SYDVKM.

The V call is TRBV13, the J call TRBJ2-3; D gene unclear. V was trimmed by 1 base and J by 4 bases, leaving 12 bases between them. CDR1 and CDR2 (germline): PRHDT, FYEKMQ (reference sequence). The CDR3 length is 15 residues. The DNA for the CDR3 is TGTGCCAGCAGCTTAGCCTCCTCGGTTGCAGATACGCAGTATTTT. Amino acids: CASSLASSVADTQYF.

This clone has a single count. The chain has TRBV6-5 and TRBJ1-2; 7 bases are shared with TRBD1. This CDR3 spans 13 amino acids. V shed 5 bases, J shed 5 bases, and the junction held 5 bases outside the gene matches. In germline, CDR1 is MNHEY, CDR2 SVGAGI. Written as DNA, the CDR3 is TGTGCCAGCAGTATGCGGACAGGATATGGCTACACCTTC. Amino acid sequence: CASSMRTGYGYTF.

V usage is TRBV5-1 and J usage is TRBJ2-1, with 8 bases identical to TRBD1. V was pared by 3 bases and J by 5 bases, with 4 bases of the junction left unmatched. The CDR3 extends over 14 amino acids. Germline CDR1 SGHRS, CDR2 YFSETQ. The CDR3 nucleotides read TGCGCCAGCAGCTCCGGACAGGGCAACAATGAGCAGTTCTTC. It codes for CASSSGQGNNEQFF.

The rearrangement uses TRBV5-8 and TRBJ1-2; a possible D gene is TRBD1 (6 bases). Looked up from germline, CDR1 is SGHTS and CDR2 is YDEGEE. V lost 2 bases and J 5 bases, leaving 16 bases between the germline ends. The CDR3 has 15 amino acids. The CDR3 sequence: CASSLAKTGIYGYTF. The CDR3 coding sequence is TGTGCCAGCAGCTTAGCAAAAACAGGGATTTATGGCTACACCTTC.

The rearrangement joins TRBV30 to TRBJ1-5, with a weak D call TRBD1 (6 bases). This CDR3 comprises 15 residues. V was cut by 3 bases and J by 4 bases, with 16 bases left in between. CDR1 GTSNPN and CDR2 SVGIG come from the germline V gene (reference sequence). The CDR3 loop is CAWRSQGALNQPQHF. The CDR3 DNA sequence: TGTGCCTGGAGATCACAGGGAGCCCTTAATCAGCCCCAGCATTTT.

CDR3 nucleotides: TGTGCCAGCAGCCGGCAGGGAAATAGCAATCAGCCCCAGCATTTT. Encoded protein: CASSRQGNSNQPQHF. The chain has TRBV11-2 and TRBJ1-5; the D gene is possibly TRBD1 (5 bases). Germline V gene sequence: CDR1 SGHAT, CDR2 FQNNGV. V lost 5 bases and J 0 bases, leaving 11 bases between the germline ends. The CDR3 runs to 15 residues.

The J gene is TRBJ2-1, the V gene TRBV9; possibly TRBD2 for D (7 bases). Looked up from germline, CDR1 is SGDLS and CDR2 is YYNGEE. This CDR3 is 14 amino acids long. V dropped 4 bases and J dropped 7 bases, with 15 bases sitting between them. The CDR3 bases are TGTGCCAGCAGCCCCGGGGGGCGGGGGAATGAGCAGTTCTTC. It encodes CASSPGGRGNEQFF.

This clone was detected only a few times. This chain joins TRBV10-3 and TRBJ2-7; 7 bases agree with TRBD1. Looked up from germline, CDR1 is ENHRY and CDR2 is SYGVKD. CDR3 length equals 15 residues. V trimming: 4 bases; J trimming: 1 base; junction bases outside the gene matches: 7. The CDR3 nucleotides are TGTGCCATCAGTGCATGGACAGGAGGATCCTACGAGCAGTACTTC. This translates into CAISAWTGGSYEQYF.

The J gene is TRBJ2-1, the V gene TRBV6-5, with 8 nucleotides matching TRBD2. V gave up 8 bases and J gave up 4 bases; unmatched junction bases: 4. The CDR3 spans 13 residues. Germline V CDR1 and CDR2: MNHEY, SVGAGI. The CDR3 region has the DNA TGTGCCAGCGGGGTAGCGGGGTACAATGAGCAGTTCTTC. Protein: CASGVAGYNEQFF.

The chain combines TRBV28 with TRBJ1-2, with 12 positions matching TRBD1. Trimming at V came to 1 base and at J to 0 bases, leaving 12 bases not matched to a gene. CDR3 length: 20 residues. Germline lookup yields CDR1 MDHEN and CDR2 SYDVKM. CDR3 sequence (DNA): TGTGCCAGCAGTTTATCACTCGTTGGGACAGGGGGCGTCCCTAACTATGGCTACACCTTC. Translation: CASSLSLVGTGGVPNYGYTF.

Notes on this clone: The sample holds other DNA sequences that translate to the same CDR3. CDR3 DNA: TGTGCCAGCAGCTTAGAAGGGACAGGCCACGAGCAGTACTTC. Its translation: CASSLEGTGHEQYF. The chain links TRBV11-2 to TRBJ2-7; the match to TRBD1 covers 8 bases. The ends lost 0 bases at V and 5 bases at J; junction bases unmatched: 3. This CDR3 contains 14 residues. Germline V CDR1 and CDR2: SGHAT, FQNNGV.

This chain uses TRBV30 with TRBJ2-1; 12 bases map to TRBD2. The germline CDR1 and CDR2 sequences are GTSNPN and SVGIG (reference sequence). Losses at the gene ends were 1 base for V and 9 bases for J; bases not matched to a gene: 10. This CDR3 has 16 residues. For the CDR3, the DNA is TGTGCCTGGAGTGCGAGACTAGCGGGGGAGTTGCGTGAGCAGTTCTTC. As protein: CAWSARLAGELREQFF.

Turning to this clone: Other DNA sequences in the sample encode the same CDR3. The chain links TRBV9 to TRBJ2-7; 7 positions agree with TRBD1. The CDR3 totals 14 residues. CDR1 is SGDLS and CDR2 is YYNGEE in the germline V gene. Trimming took 0 bases from V and 2 from J; bases not matched to a gene: 2. This chain's CDR3 is CASSVGQGAYEQYF. The CDR3 DNA follows: TGTGCCAGCAGCGTAGGCCAGGGGGCCTACGAGCAGTACTTC.

V gene TRBV9 combines with J gene TRBJ2-7; perhaps TRBD2 as D (6 bases). The length of the CDR3 is 15 residues. Trimming removed 5 bases from V and 3 bases from J, with 18 bases in between. In germline, CDR1 is SGDLS, CDR2 YYNGEE. The CDR3 protein is CASSPRRGDFYEQYF. CDR3 sequence (DNA): TGTGCCAGCAGTCCTCGGCGCGGGGACTTCTACGAGCAGTACTTC.

V and J are TRBV5-6 and TRBJ1-6; D is uncertain. Germline-derived CDR1 and CDR2 are SGHDT and YYEEEE. The V end lost 4 bases, the J end lost 7 bases, and 15 bases lay between the germline ends. This CDR3 contains 15 residues. The CDR3 nucleotides are TGTGCCAGCAGCCTCCTAGTGTCAGAAAATTCACCCCTCCACTTT. Amino acids: CASSLLVSENSPLHF.

The chain uses TRBV6-5 and TRBJ1-5; D unresolved. The CDR3 loop spans 14 amino acids. V lost 5 bases and J 0 bases, leaving 8 bases between the germline ends. Germline V CDR1 and CDR2: MNHEY, SVGAGI. CDR3 loop: CASSSGVSNQPQHF. CDR3 in DNA: TGTGCCAGCAGTAGCGGGGTTAGCAATCAGCCCCAGCATTTT.